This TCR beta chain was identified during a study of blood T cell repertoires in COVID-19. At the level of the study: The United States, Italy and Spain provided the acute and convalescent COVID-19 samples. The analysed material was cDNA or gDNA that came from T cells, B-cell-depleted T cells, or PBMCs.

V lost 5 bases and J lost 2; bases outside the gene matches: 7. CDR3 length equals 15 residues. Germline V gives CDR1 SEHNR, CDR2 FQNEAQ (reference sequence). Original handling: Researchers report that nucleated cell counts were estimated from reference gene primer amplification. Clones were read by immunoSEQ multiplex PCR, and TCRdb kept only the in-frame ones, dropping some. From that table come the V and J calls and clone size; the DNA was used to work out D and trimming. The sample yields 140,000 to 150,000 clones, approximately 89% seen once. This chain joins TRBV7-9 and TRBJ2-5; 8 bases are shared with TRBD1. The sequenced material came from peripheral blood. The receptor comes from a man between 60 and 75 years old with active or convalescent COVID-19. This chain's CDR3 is CASSPTGGWQETQYF. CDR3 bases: TGTGCCAGCAGCCCAACAGGGGGATGGCAAGAGACCCAGTACTTC.